A single sample is the source of the 22 T cell receptor beta chains below, sequenced in a study of cytomegalovirus exposure and HLA in healthy donors. This PCR relied on a set of 60 Vbeta primers and 13 Jbeta primers. Sequencing used immunoSEQ multiplex PCR; TCRdb keeps in-frame clones, though not all of them. Of about 89,000 clones listed, around 85% are singletons. The sample was PBMCs. These receptors all come from a man aged 35 to 55 in good health and CMV-seropositive.

The rearrangement uses TRBV18 and TRBJ1-3; no reliable D call. Germline V CDR1 and CDR2: KGHSH, LQKENI. Trimming shortened V by 3 bases and J by 0 bases, and 15 bases separated the two germline ends. The length of the CDR3 is 17 residues. This chain's CDR3 is CASSPWSTSSSGNTIYF. The CDR3 coding sequence is TGTGCCAGCTCACCGTGGTCCACCTCGAGCTCTGGAAACACCATATATTTT.

The V and J genes are TRBV2 and TRBJ2-2, with 13 bases aligning to TRBD2. CDR1 is SNHLY, CDR2 FYNNEI, per germline. The J segment lost 7 bases and the V segment lost 6 bases, leaving 8 bases of the junction unmatched. The CDR3 runs 16 residues. CDR3 DNA sequence: TGTGCCAGCAGGGCCACTAGCGGGGGGGCGAGCGGGGAGCTGTTTTTT. It specifies CASRATSGGASGELFF.

This sequence joins TRBV11-2 and TRBJ2-1; D is possibly TRBD2 (6 bases). CDR1 SGHAT and CDR2 FQNNGV come from the germline V gene. V lost 5 bases and J lost 6, with 17 bases in between. The CDR3 is made up of 15 amino acids. In DNA, the CDR3 is TGTGCCAGCAGCCCACCCGGGAGCCTTGCCAATGAGCAGTTCTTC. Translating gives CASSPPGSLANEQFF.

This clone came up a few times. The chain links TRBV5-1 to TRBJ2-7, with 8 bases that match TRBD2. The V gene end was trimmed by 2 bases and the J gene end by 3 bases; junction bases not matched to a gene: 1. Germline CDR1 and CDR2: SGHRS and YFSETQ. The CDR3 loop spans 13 amino acids. The CDR3 loop is CASSFSGNYEQYF. In nucleotides, the CDR3 is TGCGCCAGCAGCTTTAGCGGGAACTACGAGCAGTACTTC.

Concerning this clone itself: The same CDR3 can be traced to other DNA sequences in this sample. This sequence joins TRBV28 and TRBJ2-7; 10 bases align to TRBD1. The CDR3 extends over 15 amino acids. Germline V gene sequence: CDR1 MDHEN, CDR2 SYDVKM. J gave up 4 bases and V 1 base, and 4 bases lay outside the gene matches. The CDR3 DNA reads as TGTGCCAGCAGTTTATTAGGGACAGGGGATTACGAGCAGTACTTC. This translates into CASSLLGTGDYEQYF.

This clone was observed a single time. The chain couples TRBV12-5 to TRBJ2-4; TRBD2 matches at 7 bases. With V trimmed by 7 bases and J by 3 bases, 6 bases remained unmatched. CDR1 is LGHNT and CDR2 is FRNRAP in the germline V gene. The CDR3 length is 14 residues. This CDR3 reads CASASSGGKNIQYF. CDR3 nucleotide sequence: TGTGCTAGTGCCTCATCGGGGGGCAAAAACATTCAGTACTTC.

This chain links TRBV5-4 with TRBJ1-1, with D uncertain. Germline V gene sequence: CDR1 SGHNT, CDR2 YYREEE (reference sequence). The CDR3 loop spans 16 amino acids. Trimming took 0 bases from V and 2 from J, leaving 14 bases between them. The CDR3 DNA reads as TGTGCCAGCAGCTTGGGACGGAGGCAAACAAACACTGAAGCTTTCTTT. Translated, it gives CASSLGRRQTNTEAFF.

V and J are TRBV19 and TRBJ1-6, with D possibly being TRBD1 (6 bases). The V gene lost 8 bases and the J gene lost 11 bases, with 19 bases spanning the gap. Germline V CDR1 and CDR2: LNHDA, SQIVND (reference sequence). The length of the CDR3 is 14 residues. CDR3 nucleotide sequence: TGTGCCAGTCGGCTTCAGGGGACCTCGGCACCCCTCCACTTT. Its protein is CASRLQGTSAPLHF. The variable domain in full, completed from reference TRBV19 and TRBJ1-6, reads DGGITQSPKYLFRKEGQNVTLSCEQNLNHDAMYWYRQDPGQGLRLIYYSQIVNDFQKGDIAEGYSVSREKKESFPLTVTSAQKNPTAFYLCASRLQGTSAPLHFGNGTRLTVT.

This clone was observed a few times. The chain employs TRBV19 and TRBJ2-3, with TRBD2 as a possible D gene (7 bases). From germline, CDR1 is LNHDA and CDR2 SQIVND (reference sequence). Trimming stripped 9 bases from V and 2 bases from J, with 18 bases between. This CDR3 has 15 amino acids. CDR3: CASRDMRGNTDTQYF. As DNA, the CDR3 is TGTGCCAGCCGGGACATGCGGGGGAACACAGATACGCAGTATTTT. Using reference TRBV19 and TRBJ2-3 for the parts outside the CDR3, the full variable domain is DGGITQSPKYLFRKEGQNVTLSCEQNLNHDAMYWYRQDPGQGLRLIYYSQIVNDFQKGDIAEGYSVSREKKESFPLTVTSAQKNPTAFYLCASRDMRGNTDTQYFGPGTRLTVL.

For this clone: Mismatch with germline at one junction end may stem from a read error. V usage is TRBV7-7 and J usage is TRBJ2-3; 11 bases agree with TRBD2. The length of the CDR3 is 17 residues. From germline, CDR1 is SSHAT and CDR2 FNYEAQ (reference sequence). Here the CDR3 DNA reads TGTGCTAGCAGCCCTTTTAGCGGGAGGGCTAGCACAGATACGCAGTATTTT. Translated: CASSPFSGRASTDTQYF.

The rearrangement uses TRBV14 and TRBJ2-2, with D possibly TRBD1 on 5 matching bases. Per germline, CDR1 SGHDN and CDR2 FVKESK. The CDR3 has 15 amino acids. V was trimmed by 1 base and J by 4 bases, leaving 10 bases between them. CDR3 DNA sequence: TGTGCCAGCAGCCAAGTCTCAGGGATCACCGGGGAGCTGTTTTTT. Protein: CASSQVSGITGELFF.

This rearrangement joins TRBV28 to TRBJ2-7; D perhaps matches TRBD1 (6 bases). The CDR3 covers 15 residues. Trimming took off 5 bases at V and 0 bases at J, with 14 bases between the two ends. Germline lookup yields CDR1 MDHEN and CDR2 SYDVKM. CDR3 sequence reads: CASSPPLQGSYEQYF. The CDR3 nucleotides are TGTGCCAGCAGTCCGCCCTTACAGGGCTCCTACGAGCAGTACTTC.

The chain combines TRBV14 with TRBJ2-1; the match to TRBD1 covers 10 bases. The ends lost 0 bases at V and 9 bases at J; junction bases unmatched: 8. This CDR3 spans 16 amino acids. Per the germline V gene, CDR1 is SGHDN and CDR2 is FVKESK. The CDR3 nucleotides are TGTGCCAGCAGCCAAGAACCGGGACAGGGGATCGGTGAGCAGTTCTTC. Residues: CASSQEPGQGIGEQFF.

The chain links TRBV7-2 to TRBJ2-3; 8 bases are shared with TRBD2. Germline values: CDR1 SGHTA, CDR2 FQGNSA. After removal of 5 bases from V and 5 bases from J, the junction contained 9 bases not matched to a gene. The CDR3 runs 15 residues. CDR3 bases: TGTGCCAGCAGCACAAAGCGGGAGCTGGGAGATACGCAGTATTTT. Translated: CASSTKRELGDTQYF.

CDR3 in amino acids: CASSAPTRRRNEQFF. The DNA of the CDR3 is TGTGCCAGCAGCGCCCCCACCCGGAGGAGGAATGAGCAGTTCTTC. The V gene is TRBV7-8, the J gene TRBJ2-1; possible D gene TRBD2, 5 bases. Germline lookup yields CDR1 SGHVS and CDR2 FQNEAQ. This CDR3 has 15 amino acids. Between the trimmed V and J ends, which lost 5 bases and 7 bases, there was a span of 18 bases.

The rearrangement links TRBV5-5 to TRBJ1-1, with a possible D match to TRBD1 (6 bases). This CDR3 spans 17 amino acids. V lost 0 bases, J lost 0 bases, and 15 bases lay in between. The germline V gene encodes CDR1 SGHKS and CDR2 YYEKEE (reference sequence). This chain's CDR3 is CASSLAGQPPLNTEAFF. In DNA form, the CDR3 reads TGTGCCAGCAGCTTGGCTGGACAGCCACCTTTGAACACTGAAGCTTTCTTT.

This rearrangement joins TRBV19 to TRBJ2-3; TRBD1 agrees at 7 bases. The CDR3 runs to 14 residues. V was pared by 5 bases and J by 2 bases, with 4 bases of the junction left unmatched. The germline CDR1 and CDR2 sequences are LNHDA and SQIVND (reference sequence). CDR3 DNA sequence: TGTGCCAGTAGTCCGGGACAGTTCACAGATACGCAGTATTTT. As protein: CASSPGQFTDTQYF.

The chain employs TRBV28 and TRBJ2-7; TRBD1 matches 10 bases. Germline assignment: CDR1 MDHEN and CDR2 SYDVKM. V lost 6 bases and J lost 0; bases outside the gene matches: 11. This CDR3 contains 17 residues. The CDR3 loop reads CASRPGTGVGSSYEQYF. Written as DNA, the CDR3 is TGTGCCAGCAGGCCCGGGACAGGGGTTGGGAGCTCCTACGAGCAGTACTTC. Looking up the rest from reference TRBV28 and TRBJ2-7 gives the full variable domain: DVKVTQSSRYLVKRTGEKVFLECVQDMDHENMFWYRQDPGLGLRLIYFSYDVKMKEKGDIPEGYSVSREKKERFSLILESASTNQTSMYLCASRPGTGVGSSYEQYFGPGTRLTVT.

The rearrangement joins TRBV30 to TRBJ1-5, with 8 nucleotides matching TRBD1. Trimming removed 6 bases from V and 2 bases from J; junction bases left unmatched: 9. The CDR3 spans 15 residues. CDR1 and CDR2 from the germline V gene are GTSNPN and SVGIG (reference sequence). The chain's CDR3 is CACHLTGAGNQPQHF. The CDR3 DNA follows: TGTGCCTGCCATCTGACAGGGGCAGGCAATCAGCCCCAGCATTTT. Looking up the rest from reference TRBV30 and TRBJ1-5 gives the full variable domain: SQTIHQWPATLVQPVGSPLSLECTVEGTSNPNLYWYRQAAGRGLQLLFYSVGIGQISSEVPQNLSASRPQDRQFILSSKKLLLSDSGFYLCACHLTGAGNQPQHFGDGTRLSIL.

The chain uses TRBV5-1 and TRBJ1-4; D is ambiguous. V lost 0 bases, J lost 8 bases, and 11 bases lay in between. This CDR3 is 14 amino acids long. Germline assignment: CDR1 SGHRS and CDR2 YFSETQ. CDR3 region: CASSLDSAEEKLFF. The CDR3 nucleotides are TGCGCCAGCAGCTTGGATAGCGCGGAGGAAAAACTGTTTTTT.

Turning to this clone: Within the sample, other DNA sequences also encode this same CDR3. J is TRBJ2-7 and V is TRBV5-1; D gene ambiguous. Looked up from germline, CDR1 is SGHRS and CDR2 is YFSETQ. CDR3 length equals 14 residues. Trimming took off 0 bases at V and 2 bases at J, with 9 bases between the two ends. CDR3 DNA: TGCGCCAGCAGCTTGGTTCCGGGTCCCTACGAGCAGTACTTC. Its translation is CASSLVPGPYEQYF.

The genes are TRBV6-1 and TRBJ2-2, with 9 nucleotides matching TRBD1. CDR1 is MNHNS and CDR2 is SASEGT in the germline V gene. The CDR3 is made up of 15 amino acids. Trimming cost V 6 bases and J 5 bases; bases outside gene matches: 7. CDR3 nucleotide sequence: TGTGCCAGCAGCCCAGACAGGGGGACGACCGGGGAGCTGTTTTTT. It codes for CASSPDRGTTGELFF.